This T cell receptor beta chain stems from a study of beta chain features in type 1 diabetes. Study conclusions and caveats: It was among patients, rather than healthy donors, that naive, central memory and Treg TCRB repertoires appeared more similar.

Investigators reverse transcribed all isolated RNA, so they sequenced expressed TCRB transcripts. Sequencing was performed with immunoSEQ multiplex PCR; in TCRdb, only in-frame clones are kept and a portion is missing. The sample includes 430,000 or so clones, roughly 10% of them seen just once. The V gene lost 10 bases and the J gene lost 0 bases, with 8 bases spanning the gap. This CDR3 has 12 amino acids. Germline lookup yields CDR1 MNHEY and CDR2 SVGAGI. As concerns this clone: Its antigen remains unidentified.

The sample was naive CD4+ T cells from blood. This chain joins TRBV6-5 and TRBJ2-3; D unclear. This receptor was identified in a woman aged 18-30 years in good health. CDR3 in DNA: TGTGCCACACGAGCGAGCACAGATACGCAGTATTTT. The encoded protein is CATRASTDTQYF.